This entry lists 26 T cell receptor beta chains sequenced from one sample in a study of monozygotic twins with inflammatory bowel disease. From the 5' RACE reads, TCRdb lists one entry per CDR3 protein and no DNA. The specimen's table records 400,000 to 500,000 distinct CDR3 sequences. The sample comprised blood. All receptors come from a human donor with ulcerative colitis or Crohn's disease, or a healthy co-twin of an affected twin (not recorded which).

V and J are TRBV20-1 and TRBJ2-3; TCRdb gives TRBD2 as the D gene, but with no DNA this cannot be confirmed. The CDR3 has 17 amino acids. CDR1 and CDR2 (germline): DFQATT, SNEGSKA (reference sequence). The CDR3: CSARELAGGPSTDTQYF.

The genes are TRBV28 and TRBJ2-1; the D call of TRBD1 rests on TCRdb alone, since no DNA is present to check it. The CDR3 covers 16 residues. Germline values: CDR1 MDHEN, CDR2 SYDVKM. The CDR3 sequence: CASSLSGTVIYNEQFF.

The chain combines TRBV13 with TRBJ1-1. Germline V CDR1 and CDR2: PRHDT, FYEKMQ (reference sequence). The CDR3 runs to 16 residues. This CDR3 is CASSLRAAFMNTEAFF.

The rearrangement links TRBV19 to TRBJ2-3; TCRdb designates TRBD2, a call that cannot be tested without DNA. This CDR3 spans 15 amino acids. Germline V lookup: CDR1 LNHDA, CDR2 SQIVND (reference sequence). CDR3 region: CASSIERGYTDTQYF.

CDR3 protein: CASSESWRQTVGEQYF. This chain joins TRBV25-1 and TRBJ2-7; checking the TCRdb D call of TRBD1 is not possible without DNA. The length of the CDR3 is 16 residues. CDR1 is MGHDK and CDR2 is SYGVNS in the germline V gene.

The chain carries TRBV12-3 or TRBV12-4 and TRBJ1-4; without DNA, the TCRdb call of TRBD1 cannot be checked. This CDR3 spans 13 amino acids. The CDR3 loop is CASSPYPGAKLFF.

The J gene is TRBJ2-7, the V gene TRBV28; TCRdb proposes TRBD1, but this gene call is untestable without DNA. Looked up from germline, CDR1 is MDHEN and CDR2 is SYDVKM. This CDR3 is built from 14 residues. This CDR3 reads CASSSRDINYEQYF.

This chain uses TRBV20-1 with TRBJ2-1; the TCRdb call, TRBD2, lacks DNA for checking. CDR1 is DFQATT, CDR2 SNEGSKA, per germline (reference sequence). The CDR3 runs to 16 residues. The CDR3 here is CSAMGTDAAREDEQFF.

The chain recombines TRBV18 with TRBJ1-3. Germline CDR1 KGHSH, CDR2 LQKENI. This CDR3 has 15 residues. The CDR3 here is CASSPSMEAGNTIYF. Drawing the rest from reference TRBV18 and TRBJ1-3, the complete variable domain is NAGVMQNPRHLVRRRGQEARLRCSPMKGHSHVYWYRQLPEEGLKFMVYLQKENIIDESGMPKERFSAEFPKEGPSILRIQQVVRGDSAAYFCASSPSMEAGNTIYFGEGSWLTVV.

The chain couples TRBV20-1 to TRBJ2-7. CDR3 length equals 12 residues. Germline V gene sequence: CDR1 DFQATT, CDR2 SNEGSKA (reference sequence). CDR3 sequence: CSARKVPDEQYF.

This sequence joins TRBV9 and TRBJ1-3. The CDR3 has 16 amino acids. The germline CDR1 and CDR2 sequences are SGDLS and YYNGEE. The CDR3 sequence: CASSVSSTPSGNTVYF.

This CDR3 is CASSLAGLASSGANVLTF. The chain links TRBV5-6 to TRBJ2-6; TCRdb's D gene call, TRBD2, goes unchecked for lack of DNA. This CDR3 spans 18 amino acids. Germline V gives CDR1 SGHDT, CDR2 YYEEEE.

The chain carries TRBV18 and TRBJ2-5; TCRdb proposes TRBD2, but this gene call is untestable without DNA. The CDR3 extends over 13 amino acids. The germline V gene encodes CDR1 KGHSH and CDR2 LQKENI. The chain's CDR3 is CASSRGLEETQYF.

The CDR3 protein is CASSLGLPTDTQYF. The chain joins TRBV5-8 to TRBJ2-3; checking the TCRdb D call of TRBD2 is not possible without DNA. This CDR3 region has 14 residues. Germline CDR1 SGHTS, CDR2 YDEGEE.

V is TRBV20-1 and J is TRBJ2-1; TCRdb proposes TRBD2, but this gene call is untestable without DNA. The CDR3 totals 16 residues. From germline, CDR1 is DFQATT and CDR2 SNEGSKA (reference sequence). The CDR3 loop is CSARDLSQWERYEQFF.

V is TRBV29-1 and J is TRBJ1-1. The length of the CDR3 is 13 residues. Germline V gives CDR1 SQVTM, CDR2 ANQGSEA. CDR3 sequence reads: CSVGRLPFTEAFF.

V is TRBV2 and J is TRBJ1-2; TCRdb returns TRBD1, unconfirmable since there is no DNA. Germline CDR1 is SNHLY and CDR2 is FYNNEI. The CDR3 runs 13 residues. CDR3 in amino acids: CASSEWQGFGYTF.

The chain couples TRBV5-1 to TRBJ2-5; with no DNA, the TCRdb D assignment of TRBD1 cannot be verified. The CDR3 loop spans 16 amino acids. Looked up from germline, CDR1 is SGHRS and CDR2 is YFSETQ. CDR3 amino acids: CASSRYDRGNSETQYF.

The chain employs TRBV2 and TRBJ1-1. The CDR3 runs 16 residues. Per the germline V gene, CDR1 is SNHLY and CDR2 is FYNNEI. The CDR3: CASSERRGGVNTEAFF.

The chain employs TRBV29-1 and TRBJ1-2; as DNA is missing, the TRBD1 call by TCRdb cannot be tested. CDR3 length: 13 residues. From germline, CDR1 is SQVTM and CDR2 ANQGSEA. CDR3 loop: CSVGTAEYYGYTF.

CDR3 sequence: CSARDLLAGSLGDTQYF. This rearrangement joins TRBV20-1 to TRBJ2-3. The CDR3 has 17 residues. Germline V gene data show CDR1 as DFQATT and CDR2 as SNEGSKA (reference sequence).

J is TRBJ1-3 and V is TRBV7-2. This CDR3 spans 14 amino acids. CDR1 and CDR2 (germline): SGHTA, FQGNSA. This CDR3 is CASSLMNSGNTIYF.

The V call is TRBV10-3, the J call TRBJ2-2; the TCRdb call, TRBD1, lacks DNA for checking. This CDR3 contains 15 residues. The V gene's germline CDR1 is ENHRY and CDR2 SYGVKD. The CDR3 protein is CAIMDGTMNTGELFF.

The chain employs TRBV12-3 or TRBV12-4 and TRBJ1-2; there is no DNA to check the TCRdb D call of TRBD1. This CDR3 is built from 14 residues. CDR3 region: CASTSSGGGYGYTF.

The chain joins TRBV12-3 or TRBV12-4 to TRBJ1-6; TCRdb proposes TRBD1, but this gene call is untestable without DNA. The CDR3 contains 15 residues. The CDR3 sequence: CASSFGTGNNSPLHF.

The chain combines TRBV5-1 with TRBJ2-5; TCRdb's D call of TRBD2 is untestable without DNA. Germline lookup yields CDR1 SGHRS and CDR2 YFSETQ. The CDR3 length is 15 residues. The CDR3 sequence: CASSLERLAGGTQYF.